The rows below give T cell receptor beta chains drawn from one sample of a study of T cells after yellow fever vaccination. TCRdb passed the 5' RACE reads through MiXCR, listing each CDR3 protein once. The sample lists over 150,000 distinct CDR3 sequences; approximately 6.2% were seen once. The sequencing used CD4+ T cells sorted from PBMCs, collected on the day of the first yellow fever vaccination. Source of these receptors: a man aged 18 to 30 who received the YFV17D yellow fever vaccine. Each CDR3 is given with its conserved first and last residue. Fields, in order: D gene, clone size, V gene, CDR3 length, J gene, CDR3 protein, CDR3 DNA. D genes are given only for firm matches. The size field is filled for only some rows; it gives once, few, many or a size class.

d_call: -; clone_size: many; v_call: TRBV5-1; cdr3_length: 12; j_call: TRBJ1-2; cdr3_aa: CASSLPGGGYTF; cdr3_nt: TGCGCCAGCAGCTTACCAGGCGGTGGCTACACCTTC
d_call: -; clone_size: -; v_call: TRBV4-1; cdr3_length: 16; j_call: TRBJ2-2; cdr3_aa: CASSQEPGRITGELFF; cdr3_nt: TGCGCCAGCAGCCAAGAGCCGGGGCGGATCACCGGGGAGCTGTTTTTT
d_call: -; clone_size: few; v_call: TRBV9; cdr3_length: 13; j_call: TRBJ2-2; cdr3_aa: CASSVGGSGELFF; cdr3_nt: TGTGCCAGCAGCGTAGGGGGTAGCGGGGAGCTGTTTTTT
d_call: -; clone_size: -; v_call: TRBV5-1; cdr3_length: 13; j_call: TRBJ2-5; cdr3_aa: CASGIGTDGPQYF; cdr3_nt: TGCGCCAGTGGTATCGGGACTGACGGACCCCAGTACTTC
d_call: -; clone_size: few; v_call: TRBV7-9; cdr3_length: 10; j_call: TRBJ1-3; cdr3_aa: CATRANTIYF; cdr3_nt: TGTGCCACTAGGGCGAACACCATATATTTT
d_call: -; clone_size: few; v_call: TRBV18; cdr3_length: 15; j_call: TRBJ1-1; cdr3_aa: CASSLGGSMNTEAFF; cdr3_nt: TGTGCCAGCTCACTCGGGGGCAGCATGAACACTGAAGCTTTCTTT
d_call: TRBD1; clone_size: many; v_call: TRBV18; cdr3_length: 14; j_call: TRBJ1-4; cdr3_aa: CASSPGTVNEKLFF; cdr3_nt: TGTGCCAGCTCACCAGGGACAGTGAATGAAAAACTGTTTTTT
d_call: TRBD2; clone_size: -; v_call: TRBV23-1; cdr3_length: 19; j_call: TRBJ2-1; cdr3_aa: CASSHPRPLLAGEHNEQFF; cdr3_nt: TGCGCCAGCAGTCATCCCAGACCCCTTTTAGCGGGGGAACACAATGAGCAGTTCTTC
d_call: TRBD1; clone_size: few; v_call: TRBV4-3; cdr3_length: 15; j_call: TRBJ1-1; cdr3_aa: CASRGGDRRNTEAFF; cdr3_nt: TGCGCCAGCAGAGGAGGGGACAGAAGGAACACTGAAGCTTTCTTT
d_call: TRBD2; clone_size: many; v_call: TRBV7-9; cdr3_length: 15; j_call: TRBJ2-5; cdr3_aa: CASSFSGGAKETQYF; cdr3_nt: TGTGCCAGCAGCTTTAGCGGGGGAGCGAAAGAGACCCAGTACTTC
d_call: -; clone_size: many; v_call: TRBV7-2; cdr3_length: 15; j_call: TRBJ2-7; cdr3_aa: CASSWGSGVSYEQYF; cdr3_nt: TGTGCCAGCAGCTGGGGGTCCGGGGTCTCCTACGAGCAGTACTTC
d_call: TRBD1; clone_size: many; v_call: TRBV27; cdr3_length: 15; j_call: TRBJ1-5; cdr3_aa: CASSTGTGSDQPQHF; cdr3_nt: TGTGCCAGCAGTACCGGGACAGGGAGCGATCAGCCCCAGCATTTT
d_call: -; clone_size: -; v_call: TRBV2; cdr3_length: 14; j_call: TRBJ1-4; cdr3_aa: CASTPGQHNEKLFF; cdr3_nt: TGTGCCAGCACGCCCGGACAGCATAATGAAAAACTGTTTTTT
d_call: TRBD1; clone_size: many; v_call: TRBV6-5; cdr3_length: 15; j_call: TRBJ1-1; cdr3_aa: CASSYDRGRYTEAFF; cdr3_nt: TGTGCCAGCAGTTACGACAGGGGAAGATACACTGAAGCTTTCTTT
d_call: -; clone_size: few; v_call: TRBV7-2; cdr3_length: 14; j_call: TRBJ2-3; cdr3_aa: CASSLVPGTDTQYF; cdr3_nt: TGTGCCAGCAGCTTAGTCCCCGGCACAGATACGCAGTATTTT
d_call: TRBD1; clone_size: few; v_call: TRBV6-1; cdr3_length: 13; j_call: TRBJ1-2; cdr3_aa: CASRGQDNYGYTF; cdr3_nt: TGTGCCAGCAGGGGACAGGATAACTATGGCTACACCTTC
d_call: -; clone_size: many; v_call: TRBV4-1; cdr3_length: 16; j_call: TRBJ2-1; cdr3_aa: CASSSDPQGGKYEQFF; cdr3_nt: TGCGCCAGCAGCTCCGACCCTCAGGGGGGGAAATATGAGCAGTTCTTC
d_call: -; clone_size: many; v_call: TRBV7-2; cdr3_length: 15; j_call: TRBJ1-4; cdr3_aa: CASSFKPGQEEKLFF; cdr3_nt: TGTGCCAGCAGCTTTAAGCCGGGACAAGAGGAAAAACTGTTTTTT
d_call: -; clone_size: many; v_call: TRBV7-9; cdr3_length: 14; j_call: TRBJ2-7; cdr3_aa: CASSSTTGSYEQYF; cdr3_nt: TGTGCCAGCAGCTCGACGACGGGCTCCTACGAGCAGTACTTC
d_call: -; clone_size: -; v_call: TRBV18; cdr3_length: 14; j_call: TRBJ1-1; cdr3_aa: CASSPDRQNTEAFF; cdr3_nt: TGTGCCAGCTCACCAGATCGGCAAAACACTGAAGCTTTCTTT
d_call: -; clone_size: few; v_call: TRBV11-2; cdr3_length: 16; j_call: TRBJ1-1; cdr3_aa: CASSLPYSDSNTEAFF; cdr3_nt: TGTGCCAGCAGCTTGCCTTACTCGGACAGCAACACTGAAGCTTTCTTT
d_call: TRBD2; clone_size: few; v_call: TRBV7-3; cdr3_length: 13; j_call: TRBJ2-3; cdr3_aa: CASSSRQAGVPVF; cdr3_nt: TGTGCCAGCAGCTCCCGGCAAGCGGGGGTCCCGGTTTTT
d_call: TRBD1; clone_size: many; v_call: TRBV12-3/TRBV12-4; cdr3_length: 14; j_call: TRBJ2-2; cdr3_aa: CASSSGQGAGELFF; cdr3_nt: TGTGCCAGCAGTTCCGGACAGGGCGCGGGGGAGCTGTTTTTT
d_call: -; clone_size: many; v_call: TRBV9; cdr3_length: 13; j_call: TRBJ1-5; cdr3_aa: CASSVAGYQPQHF; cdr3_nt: TGTGCCAGCAGCGTAGCGGGGTATCAGCCCCAGCATTTT
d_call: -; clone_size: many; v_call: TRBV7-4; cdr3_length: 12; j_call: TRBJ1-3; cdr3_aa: CASSLVGNTIYF; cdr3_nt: TGTGCCAGCAGCTTAGTTGGAAACACCATATATTTT
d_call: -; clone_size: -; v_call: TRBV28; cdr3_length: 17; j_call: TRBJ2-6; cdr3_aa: CASSFNVRSSGANVLTF; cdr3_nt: TGTGCCAGCAGTTTTAACGTACGGAGCTCTGGGGCCAACGTCCTGACTTTC
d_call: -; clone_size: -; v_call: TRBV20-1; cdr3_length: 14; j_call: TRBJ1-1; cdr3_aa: CSARAGSGHTEAFF; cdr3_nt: TGCAGTGCTAGAGCAGGGTCTGGCCACACTGAAGCTTTCTTT
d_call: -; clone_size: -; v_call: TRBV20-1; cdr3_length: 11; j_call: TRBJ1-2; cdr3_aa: CRATGSGGYTF; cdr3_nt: TGCCGTGCTACAGGGTCTGGTGGCTACACCTTC
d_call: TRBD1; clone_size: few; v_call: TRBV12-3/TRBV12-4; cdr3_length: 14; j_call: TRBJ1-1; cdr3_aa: CASRDRGPNTEAFF; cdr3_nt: TGTGCCAGCAGGGACAGGGGACCAAACACTGAAGCTTTCTTT
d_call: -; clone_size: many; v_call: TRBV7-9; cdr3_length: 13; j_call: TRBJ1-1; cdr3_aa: CASSFRGNTEAFF; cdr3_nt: TGTGCCAGCAGCTTTAGAGGGAACACTGAAGCTTTCTTT
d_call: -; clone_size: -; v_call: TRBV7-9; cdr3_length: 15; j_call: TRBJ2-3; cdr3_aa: CASSLVDMGADTQYF; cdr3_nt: TGTGCCAGCAGCTTGGTGGACATGGGCGCAGATACGCAGTATTTT
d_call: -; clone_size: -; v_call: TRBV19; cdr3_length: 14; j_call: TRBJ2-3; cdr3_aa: CASAPRAVADTQYF; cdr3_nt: TGTGCCAGTGCCCCCCGAGCGGTGGCGGATACGCAGTATTTT
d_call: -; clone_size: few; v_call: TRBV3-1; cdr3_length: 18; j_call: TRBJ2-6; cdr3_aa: CASSQVSSGAAGANVLTF; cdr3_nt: TGTGCCAGCAGCCAAGTCTCGTCAGGGGCCGCTGGGGCCAACGTCCTGACTTTC
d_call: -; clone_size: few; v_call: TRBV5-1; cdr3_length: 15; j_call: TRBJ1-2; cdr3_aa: CASSLNGGGDYGYTF; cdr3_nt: TGCGCCAGCAGCTTGAACGGCGGGGGAGACTATGGCTACACCTTC
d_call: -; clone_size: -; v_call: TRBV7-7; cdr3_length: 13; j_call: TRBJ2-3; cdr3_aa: CASSELPPDTQYF; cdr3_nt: TGTGCTAGCAGCGAGCTCCCCCCAGATACGCAGTATTTT
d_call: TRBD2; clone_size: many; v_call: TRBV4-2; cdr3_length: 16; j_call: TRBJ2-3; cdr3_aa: CASSQESGGGTDTQYF; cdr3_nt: TGTGCCAGCAGCCAAGAGAGTGGGGGGGGCACAGATACGCAGTATTTT
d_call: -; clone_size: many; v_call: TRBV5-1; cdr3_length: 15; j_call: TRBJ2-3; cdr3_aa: CASSLVARSTDTQYF; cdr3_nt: TGCGCCAGCAGCTTGGTGGCCCGAAGCACAGATACGCAGTATTTT
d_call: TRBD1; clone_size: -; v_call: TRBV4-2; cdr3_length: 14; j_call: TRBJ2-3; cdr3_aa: CASSQDTGGNTQYF; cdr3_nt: TGTGCCAGCAGCCAGGATACAGGGGGCAATACGCAGTATTTT
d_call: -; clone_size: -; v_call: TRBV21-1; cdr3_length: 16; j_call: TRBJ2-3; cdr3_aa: CASSTPRDRATDTQYF; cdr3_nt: TGTGCCAGCAGCACCCCCCGGGACAGGGCAACAGATACGCAGTATTTT
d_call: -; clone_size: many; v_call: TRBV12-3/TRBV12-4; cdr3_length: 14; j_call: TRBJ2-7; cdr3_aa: CASSPRRQLYEQYF; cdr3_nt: TGTGCCAGCAGCCCACGGAGGCAGCTCTACGAGCAGTACTTC
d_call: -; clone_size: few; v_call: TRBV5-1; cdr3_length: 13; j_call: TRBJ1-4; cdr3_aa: CASSSRQDEKLFF; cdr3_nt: TGCGCCAGCAGCTCTCGACAAGATGAAAAACTGTTTTTT
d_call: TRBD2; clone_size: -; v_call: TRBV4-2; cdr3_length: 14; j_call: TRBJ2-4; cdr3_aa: CASSQGAAGDIQYF; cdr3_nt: TGTGCCAGCAGCCAAGGGGCAGCGGGAGACATTCAGTACTTC
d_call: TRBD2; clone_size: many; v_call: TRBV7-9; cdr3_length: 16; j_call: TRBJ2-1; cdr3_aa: CASSFTLAGRDNEQFF; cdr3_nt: TGTGCCAGCAGCTTCACCTTAGCGGGGAGGGACAATGAGCAGTTCTTC
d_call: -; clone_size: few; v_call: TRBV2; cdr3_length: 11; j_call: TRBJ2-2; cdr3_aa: CASSVLGELFF; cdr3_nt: TGTGCCAGCAGTGTTCTCGGGGAGCTGTTTTTT
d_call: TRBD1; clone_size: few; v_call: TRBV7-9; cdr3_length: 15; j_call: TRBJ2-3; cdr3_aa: CASSLVDRGADTQYF; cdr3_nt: TGTGCCAGCAGCTTGGTGGACAGGGGCGCAGATACGCAGTATTTT
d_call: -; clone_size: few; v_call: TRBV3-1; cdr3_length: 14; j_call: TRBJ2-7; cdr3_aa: CASSPDKEPYEQYF; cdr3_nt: TGTGCCAGCAGCCCCGACAAGGAGCCCTACGAGCAGTACTTC
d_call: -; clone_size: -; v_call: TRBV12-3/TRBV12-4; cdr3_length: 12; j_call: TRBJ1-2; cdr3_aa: CASSFSRYGYTF; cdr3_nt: TGTGCCAGCAGTTTTAGTAGATATGGCTACACCTTC
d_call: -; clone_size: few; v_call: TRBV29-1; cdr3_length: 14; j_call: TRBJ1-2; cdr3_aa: CSVEVGLGSYGYTF; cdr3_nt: TGCAGCGTTGAAGTCGGGTTGGGGAGCTATGGCTACACCTTC
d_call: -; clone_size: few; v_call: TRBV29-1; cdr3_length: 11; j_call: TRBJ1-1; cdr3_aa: CSVVRSTEAFF; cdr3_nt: TGCAGCGTTGTTCGGAGCACTGAAGCTTTCTTT
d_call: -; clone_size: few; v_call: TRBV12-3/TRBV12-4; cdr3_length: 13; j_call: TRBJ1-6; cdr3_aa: CASSFSEDSPLHF; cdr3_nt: TGTGCCAGCAGTTTTTCCGAAGATTCACCCCTCCACTTT
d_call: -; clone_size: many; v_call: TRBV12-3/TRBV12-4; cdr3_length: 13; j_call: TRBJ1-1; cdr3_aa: CASSFNSGTEAFF; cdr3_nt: TGTGCCAGCAGTTTTAATTCAGGGACTGAAGCTTTCTTT
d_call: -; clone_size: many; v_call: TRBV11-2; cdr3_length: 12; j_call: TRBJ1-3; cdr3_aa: CASSLGGYTIYF; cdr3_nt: TGTGCCAGCAGCTTAGGCGGTTACACCATATATTTT
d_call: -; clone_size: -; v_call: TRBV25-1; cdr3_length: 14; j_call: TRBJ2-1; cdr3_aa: CASYNRGPQYEQFF; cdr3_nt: TGTGCCAGTTACAACCGGGGGCCACAATATGAGCAGTTCTTC
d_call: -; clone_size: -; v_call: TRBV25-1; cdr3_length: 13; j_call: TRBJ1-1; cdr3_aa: CASGMGLGTEAFF; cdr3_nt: TGTGCCAGCGGCATGGGGCTAGGCACTGAAGCTTTCTTT
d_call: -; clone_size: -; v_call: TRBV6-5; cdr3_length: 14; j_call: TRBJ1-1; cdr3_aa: CASSYAVAGTEAFF; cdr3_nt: TGTGCCAGCAGTTACGCGGTAGCGGGCACTGAAGCTTTCTTT